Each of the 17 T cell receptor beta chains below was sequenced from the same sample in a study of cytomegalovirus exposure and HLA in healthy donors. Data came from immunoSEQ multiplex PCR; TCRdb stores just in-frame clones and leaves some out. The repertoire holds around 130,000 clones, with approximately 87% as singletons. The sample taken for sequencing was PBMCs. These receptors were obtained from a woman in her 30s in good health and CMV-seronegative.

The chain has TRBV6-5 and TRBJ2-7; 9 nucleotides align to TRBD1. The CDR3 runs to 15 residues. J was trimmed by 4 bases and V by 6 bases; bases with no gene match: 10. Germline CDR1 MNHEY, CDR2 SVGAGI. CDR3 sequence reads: CASSPGTGSVYEQYF. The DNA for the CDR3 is TGTGCCAGCAGCCCCGGGACAGGGAGTGTTTACGAGCAGTACTTC.

DNA for the CDR3: TGTGCCAGCAGCTGGGACAGGGTCACCTATAATTCACCCCTCCACTTT. As protein: CASSWDRVTYNSPLHF. V gene TRBV7-2 combines with J gene TRBJ1-6, with 9 positions matching TRBD1. After removal of 4 bases from V and 2 bases from J, the junction contained 3 bases not matched to a gene. The CDR3 runs 16 residues. Looked up from germline, CDR1 is SGHTA and CDR2 is FQGNSA.

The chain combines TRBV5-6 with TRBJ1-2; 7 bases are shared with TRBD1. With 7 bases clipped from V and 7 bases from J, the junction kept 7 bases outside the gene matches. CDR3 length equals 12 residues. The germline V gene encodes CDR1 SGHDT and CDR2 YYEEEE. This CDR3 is CASWRQGSGYTF. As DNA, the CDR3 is TGTGCCAGCTGGAGACAGGGCTCTGGCTACACCTTC.

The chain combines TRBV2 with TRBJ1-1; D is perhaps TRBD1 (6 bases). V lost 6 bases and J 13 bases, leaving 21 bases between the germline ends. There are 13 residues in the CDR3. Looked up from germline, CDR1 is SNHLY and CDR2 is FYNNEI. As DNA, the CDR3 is TGTGCCAGCAGCGTTACAGGCAGGGGAGAGGTTTTCTTT. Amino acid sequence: CASSVTGRGEVFF.

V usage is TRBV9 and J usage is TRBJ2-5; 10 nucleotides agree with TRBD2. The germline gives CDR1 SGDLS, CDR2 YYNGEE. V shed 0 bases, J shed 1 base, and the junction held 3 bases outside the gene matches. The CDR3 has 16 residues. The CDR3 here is CASSVASGGPQETQYF. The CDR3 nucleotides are TGTGCCAGCAGCGTAGCTAGCGGGGGCCCCCAAGAGACCCAGTACTTC.

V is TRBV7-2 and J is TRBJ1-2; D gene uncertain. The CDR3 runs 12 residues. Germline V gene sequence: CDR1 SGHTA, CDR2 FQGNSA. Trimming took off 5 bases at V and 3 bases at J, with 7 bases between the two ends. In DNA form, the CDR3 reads TGTGCCAGCAGCCCCCACTACTATGGCTACACCTTC. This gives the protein CASSPHYYGYTF.

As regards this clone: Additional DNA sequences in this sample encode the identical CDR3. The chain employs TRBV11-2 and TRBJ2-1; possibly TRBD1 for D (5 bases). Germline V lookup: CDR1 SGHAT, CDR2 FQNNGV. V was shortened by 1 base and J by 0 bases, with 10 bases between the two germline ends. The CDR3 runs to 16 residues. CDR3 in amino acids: CASSLVRGSSYNEQFF. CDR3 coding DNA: TGTGCCAGCAGCTTAGTAAGGGGAAGCTCCTACAATGAGCAGTTCTTC.

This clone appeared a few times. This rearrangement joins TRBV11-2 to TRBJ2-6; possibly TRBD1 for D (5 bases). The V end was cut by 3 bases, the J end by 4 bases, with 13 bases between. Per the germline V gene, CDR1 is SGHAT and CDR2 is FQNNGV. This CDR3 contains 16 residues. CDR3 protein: CASSFTQGYGANVLTF. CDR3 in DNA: TGTGCCAGCAGCTTCACCCAGGGATACGGGGCCAACGTCCTGACTTTC.

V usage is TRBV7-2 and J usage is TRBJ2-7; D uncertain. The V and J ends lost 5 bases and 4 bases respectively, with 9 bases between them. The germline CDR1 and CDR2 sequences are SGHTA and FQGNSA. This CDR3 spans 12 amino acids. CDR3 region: CASSPPSYEQYF. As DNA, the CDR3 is TGTGCCAGCAGCCCCCCGAGTTACGAGCAGTACTTC.

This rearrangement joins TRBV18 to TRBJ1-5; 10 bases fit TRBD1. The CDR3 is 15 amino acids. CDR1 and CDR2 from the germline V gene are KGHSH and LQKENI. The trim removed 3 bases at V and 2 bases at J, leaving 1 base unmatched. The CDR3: CASSPGTGGNQPQHF. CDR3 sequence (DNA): TGTGCCAGCTCACCCGGGACAGGGGGCAATCAGCCCCAGCATTTT. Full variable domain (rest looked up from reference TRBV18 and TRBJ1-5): NAGVMQNPRHLVRRRGQEARLRCSPMKGHSHVYWYRQLPEEGLKFMVYLQKENIIDESGMPKERFSAEFPKEGPSILRIQQVVRGDSAAYFCASSPGTGGNQPQHFGDGTRLSIL.

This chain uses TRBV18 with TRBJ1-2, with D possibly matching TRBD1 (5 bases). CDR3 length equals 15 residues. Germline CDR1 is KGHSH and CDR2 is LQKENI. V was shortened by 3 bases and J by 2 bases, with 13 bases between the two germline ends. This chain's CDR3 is CASSPLKTDNYGYTF. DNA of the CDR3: TGTGCCAGCTCACCGCTAAAGACAGACAACTATGGCTACACCTTC.

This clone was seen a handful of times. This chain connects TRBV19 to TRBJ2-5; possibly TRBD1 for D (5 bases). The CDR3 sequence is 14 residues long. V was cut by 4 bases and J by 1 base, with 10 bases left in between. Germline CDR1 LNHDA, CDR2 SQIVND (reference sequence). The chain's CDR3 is CASSKTGFQETQYF. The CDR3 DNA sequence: TGTGCCAGTAGTAAAACAGGTTTCCAAGAGACCCAGTACTTC. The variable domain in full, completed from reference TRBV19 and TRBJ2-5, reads DGGITQSPKYLFRKEGQNVTLSCEQNLNHDAMYWYRQDPGQGLRLIYYSQIVNDFQKGDIAEGYSVSREKKESFPLTVTSAQKNPTAFYLCASSKTGFQETQYFGPGTRLLVL.

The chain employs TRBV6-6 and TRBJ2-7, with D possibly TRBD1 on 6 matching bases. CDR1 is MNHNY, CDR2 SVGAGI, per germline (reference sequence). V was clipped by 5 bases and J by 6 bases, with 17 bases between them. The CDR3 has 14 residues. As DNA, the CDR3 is TGTGCCAGCAGTGACAGGACAGTCCGAGGCGAGCAGTACTTC. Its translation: CASSDRTVRGEQYF.

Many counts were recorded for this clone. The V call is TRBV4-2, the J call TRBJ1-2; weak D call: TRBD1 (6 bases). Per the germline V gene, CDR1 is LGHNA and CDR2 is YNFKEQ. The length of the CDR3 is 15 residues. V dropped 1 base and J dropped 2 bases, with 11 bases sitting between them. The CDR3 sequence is CASSQGLGANYGYTF. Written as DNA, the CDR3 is TGTGCCAGCAGCCAAGGGCTGGGGGCGAACTATGGCTACACCTTC.

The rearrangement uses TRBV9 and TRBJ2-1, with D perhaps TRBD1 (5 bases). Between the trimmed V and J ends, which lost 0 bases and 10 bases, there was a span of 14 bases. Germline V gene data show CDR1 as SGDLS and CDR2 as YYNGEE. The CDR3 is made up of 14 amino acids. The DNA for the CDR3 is TGTGCCAGCAGCGTAGATGCAGGGAAGGACGAGCAGTTCTTC. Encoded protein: CASSVDAGKDEQFF.

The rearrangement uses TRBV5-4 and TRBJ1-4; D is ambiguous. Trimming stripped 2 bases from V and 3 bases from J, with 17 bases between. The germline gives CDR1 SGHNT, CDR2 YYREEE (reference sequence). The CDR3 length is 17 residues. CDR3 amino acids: CASSFDLKRNSNEKLFF. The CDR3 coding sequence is TGTGCCAGCAGCTTCGATCTGAAGCGCAATTCTAATGAAAAACTGTTTTTT.

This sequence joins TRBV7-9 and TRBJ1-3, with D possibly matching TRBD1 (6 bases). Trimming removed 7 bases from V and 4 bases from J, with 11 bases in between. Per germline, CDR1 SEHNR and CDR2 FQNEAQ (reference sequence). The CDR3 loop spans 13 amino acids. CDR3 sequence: CASTWGPGNTIYF. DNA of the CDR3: TGTGCCAGCACCTGGGGGCCAGGAAACACCATATATTTT. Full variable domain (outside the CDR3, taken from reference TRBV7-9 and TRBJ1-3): DTGVSQNPRHKITKRGQNVTFRCDPISEHNRLYWYRQTLGQGPEFLTYFQNEAQLEKSRLLSDRFSAERPKGSFSTLEIQRTEQGDSAMYLCASTWGPGNTIYFGEGSWLTVV.